This entry is about one TCR beta chain. What it binds is unknown. This sample is drawn from a study of Ad26.COV2.S vaccination and SARS-CoV-2 variants. Study-level information: Each vaccinee took Ad26.COV2.S intramuscularly, once or twice 56 days apart.

The study, taken as a whole, reports: Vaccinated and placebo-treated recipients had similar non-spike TCR breadth.

There are 13 residues in the CDR3. J gave up 8 bases and V 3 bases, and 7 bases lay outside the gene matches. From germline, CDR1 is SGDLS and CDR2 YYNGEE. Treatment reported: approximately 18 received Ad26.COV2.S at low or high dose, single or two shots; roughly five received placebo; per-sample allocation not given. Collection of the samples took place on day 63 after the first injection of vaccine or placebo. Assay used: immunoSEQ multiplex PCR; TCRdb lists only in-frame clones, some missing. The table has more than 300,000 clones, about 87% seen once. The rearrangement links TRBV9 to TRBJ1-2, with 7 bases fitting TRBD1. The sequencing here drew on peripheral blood, taken in a trial of Ad26.COV2.S vaccine versus placebo. The clonotype comes from a person aged 18-65 years who received the Ad26.COV2.S COVID-19 vaccine or a placebo. This CDR3 is CASSAQGLLGYTF. CDR3 DNA: TGTGCCAGCAGCGCACAGGGGCTGTTGGGCTACACCTTC.